Listed below are T cell receptor beta chains from one sample, sequenced in a study of T-cell reconstitution after alpha-beta-depleted transplantation in children. MiXCR, applied by TCRdb to the PCR reads, yields one record per CDR3 protein. The table shows about 540,000 distinct CDR3 sequences, with about 17% occurring only once. The sample here was PBMCs from the stem cell graft donor, taken from the stem cell graft. The receptors originated from a human donor who donated a stem cell graft to a child with acute lymphoblastic leukemia. Each CDR3 is given with its conserved first and last residue.

TRBV12-3/TRBV12-4	TRBJ2-1	CASSDATSGRDNEQFF
TRBV25-1	TRBJ2-1	CASSGAGIYNEQFF
TRBV5-1	TRBJ1-4	CASSSESQNEKLFF
TRBV5-6	TRBJ2-7	CASSVDSNYEQYF
TRBV28	TRBJ2-5	CASSLLQGAGETQYF
TRBV20-1	TRBJ1-3	CSAASDSSGNTIYF
TRBV12-3/TRBV12-4	TRBJ1-1	CASTPHPVQEAFF
TRBV3-1	TRBJ1-3	CASSENAGNTIYF
TRBV2	TRBJ2-2	CASSEEWLPNTGELFF
TRBV4-1	TRBJ2-2	CASSQQYHPTGELFF
TRBV25-1	TRBJ2-3	CASSDFGRHTDTQYF
TRBV5-1	TRBJ2-1	CASSFSEGEQFF
TRBV20-1	TRBJ1-1	CSAAAGGRKNTEAFF
TRBV20-1	TRBJ2-7	CSARPDREGEQYF
TRBV24-1	TRBJ2-7	CATSDPGQGTHEQYF
TRBV12-5	TRBJ1-1	CASVKDSYLNTEAFF
TRBV4-1	TRBJ2-1	CASSLPNRDYNEQFF